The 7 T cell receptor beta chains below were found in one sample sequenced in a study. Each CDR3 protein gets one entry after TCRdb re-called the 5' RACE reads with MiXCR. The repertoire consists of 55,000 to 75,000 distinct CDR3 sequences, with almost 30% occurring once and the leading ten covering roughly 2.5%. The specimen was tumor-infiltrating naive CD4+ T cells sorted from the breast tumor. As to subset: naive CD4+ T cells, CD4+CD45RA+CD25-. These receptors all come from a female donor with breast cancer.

CDR3 nucleotide sequence: TGTGCCAGCAGTTCCTCGGGACTAGCGGGAACCAGCAATGAGCAGTTCTTC. As protein: CASSSSGLAGTSNEQFF. J is TRBJ2-1 and V is TRBV6-2 or TRBV6-3, with TRBD2 matching over 13 bases. The CDR3 length is 17 residues. Unmatched junction bases numbered 9, after V lost 4 bases and J lost 6 bases. Germline CDR1 is MNHEY and CDR2 is SVGEGT.

CDR3 sequence: CASSPRGTGENEQFF. The CDR3 DNA reads TGTGCCAGCAGCCCACGCGGGACTGGGGAGAATGAGCAGTTCTTC. The chain links TRBV9 to TRBJ2-1; TRBD2 is a possible D gene (6 bases). The CDR3 is made up of 15 amino acids. V dropped 4 bases and J dropped 7 bases, with 18 bases sitting between them. Germline-derived CDR1 and CDR2 are SGDLS and YYNGEE.

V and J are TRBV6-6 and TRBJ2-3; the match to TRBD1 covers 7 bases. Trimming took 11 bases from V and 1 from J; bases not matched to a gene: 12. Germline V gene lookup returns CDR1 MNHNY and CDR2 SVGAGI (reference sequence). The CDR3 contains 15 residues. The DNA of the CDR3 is TGTGCCGGTGTTAAACGGACAGGTGGCACAGATACGCAGTATTTT. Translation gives CAGVKRTGGTDTQYF.

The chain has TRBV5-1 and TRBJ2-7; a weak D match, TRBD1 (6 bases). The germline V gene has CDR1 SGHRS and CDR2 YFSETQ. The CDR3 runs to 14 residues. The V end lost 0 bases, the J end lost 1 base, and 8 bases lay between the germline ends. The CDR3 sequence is CASSLEGQSYEQYF. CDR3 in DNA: TGCGCCAGCAGCTTGGAAGGACAGTCCTACGAGCAGTACTTC.

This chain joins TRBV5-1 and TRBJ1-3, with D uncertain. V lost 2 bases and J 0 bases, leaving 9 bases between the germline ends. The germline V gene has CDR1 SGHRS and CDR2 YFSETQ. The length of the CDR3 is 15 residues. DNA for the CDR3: TGCGCCAGCAGCTTCGCAGGCTCCTCTGGAAACACCATATATTTT. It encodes CASSFAGSSGNTIYF.

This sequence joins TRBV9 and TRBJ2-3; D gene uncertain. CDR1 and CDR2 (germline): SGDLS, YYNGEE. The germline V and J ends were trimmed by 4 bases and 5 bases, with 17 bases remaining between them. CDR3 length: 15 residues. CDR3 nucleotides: TGTGCCAGCAGCCTCCTGGAGTTTGGTGGAGATACGCAGTATTTT. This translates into CASSLLEFGGDTQYF.

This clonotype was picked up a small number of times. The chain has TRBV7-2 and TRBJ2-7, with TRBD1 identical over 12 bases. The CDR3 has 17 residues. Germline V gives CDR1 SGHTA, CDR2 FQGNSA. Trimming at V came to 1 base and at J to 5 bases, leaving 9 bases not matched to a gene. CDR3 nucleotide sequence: TGTGCCAGCAGCTTAGTGCCGGGACAGGGGGCTGGTAACGAGCAGTACTTC. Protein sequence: CASSLVPGQGAGNEQYF.